The 25 T cell receptor beta chains presented below share a single source sample, sequenced in a study of blood T cell repertoires in COVID-19. Here immunoSEQ multiplex PCR was the method, and the copy in TCRdb shows in-frame clones only, minus some. Of about 340,000 clones listed, around nine tenths were seen once; the top ten hold 7.1%. The sequencing input was peripheral blood. The receptors shown here come from a woman aged 60-75 years with COVID-19, enrolled during active disease.

This chain links TRBV4-3 with TRBJ2-5; 7 bases line up with TRBD1. The germline V gene has CDR1 LGHNA and CDR2 YSLEER. The CDR3 loop spans 16 amino acids. With V trimmed by 1 base and J by 7 bases, 12 bases remained unmatched. CDR3 nucleotides: TGCGCCAGCAGCCAAGTATGGGACAGCGTCGTGGGGACCCAGTACTTC. Translated, it gives CASSQVWDSVVGTQYF.

The V and J genes are TRBV2 and TRBJ1-1, with a possible D match to TRBD1 (6 bases). This CDR3 is 14 amino acids long. V dropped 6 bases and J dropped 6 bases, with 17 bases sitting between them. Germline V gene sequence: CDR1 SNHLY, CDR2 FYNNEI. The CDR3 sequence is CASRPTGLVAEAFF. The CDR3, as DNA: TGTGCCAGCAGACCCACAGGGCTCGTGGCTGAAGCTTTCTTT.

This chain connects TRBV9 to TRBJ2-7; a possible D gene is TRBD2 (5 bases). Per germline, CDR1 SGDLS and CDR2 YYNGEE. V was pared by 4 bases and J by 3 bases, with 8 bases between. The length of the CDR3 is 12 residues. The CDR3 DNA reads TGTGCCAGCAGCCGGGGTGACTACGAGCAGTACTTC. The encoded protein is CASSRGDYEQYF.

The chain links TRBV6-5 to TRBJ2-1, with 7 bases identical to TRBD1. Germline V gives CDR1 MNHEY, CDR2 SVGAGI. The CDR3 consists of 13 residues. Trimming removed 6 bases from V and 5 bases from J; junction bases left unmatched: 4. The CDR3 nucleotides are TGTGCCAGCAGACATACAGGGGACAATGAGCAGTTCTTC. It is translated as CASRHTGDNEQFF.

This chain uses TRBV19 with TRBJ1-6, with unresolved D. Germline CDR1 LNHDA, CDR2 SQIVND (reference sequence). The length of the CDR3 is 16 residues. V shed 4 bases and J shed 4 bases, with 14 bases lying between them. CDR3 sequence (DNA): TGTGCCAGTAGTAGACGGGGAGACGAGTATAATTCACCCCTCCACTTT. Translated, it gives CASSRRGDEYNSPLHF.

Here the CDR3 DNA reads TGTGCCAGCAGTGGACCCCAGACAGGGGACAATGAGCAGTTCTTC. This codes for CASSGPQTGDNEQFF. The gene calls are TRBV2 and TRBJ2-1; 8 nucleotides align to TRBD1. With 4 bases clipped from V and 5 bases from J, the junction kept 7 bases outside the gene matches. Germline-derived CDR1 and CDR2 are SNHLY and FYNNEI. The CDR3 is 15 residues long.

The chain links TRBV6-5 to TRBJ2-5, with 12 bases that match TRBD2. CDR3 length equals 15 residues. The V gene's germline CDR1 is MNHEY and CDR2 SVGAGI. With V trimmed by 5 bases and J by 4 bases, 5 bases remained unmatched. In DNA form, the CDR3 reads TGTGCCAGCAGTAGCGGACTAGCGGGGAGAGAGACCCAGTACTTC. It is translated as CASSSGLAGRETQYF.

V usage is TRBV6-2 or TRBV6-3 and J usage is TRBJ1-1; the D is unclear. Germline V gene sequence: CDR1 MNHEY, CDR2 SVGEGT. V lost 6 bases to trimming and J lost 5 bases, with 7 bases between them. The CDR3 covers 11 residues. The CDR3 region has the DNA TGTGCCAGCAGCCGGGAGACTGAAGCTTTCTTT. It is translated as CASSRETEAFF.

J is TRBJ1-1 and V is TRBV6-5; 10 bases are a match to TRBD1. The CDR3 length is 13 residues. CDR1 is MNHEY, CDR2 SVGAGI, per germline. The trim removed 5 bases at V and 13 bases at J, leaving 10 bases unmatched. CDR3 in amino acids: CASSHSGQGTNFF. The CDR3 coding sequence is TGTGCCAGCAGTCATTCGGGACAGGGGACTAATTTCTTT.

The chain is built from TRBV10-2 and TRBJ1-1, with TRBD1 matching 7 bases. Trimming removed 5 bases from V and 8 bases from J; junction bases left unmatched: 5. Germline V gene sequence: CDR1 WSHSY, CDR2 SAAADI. CDR3 length: 12 amino acids. Here the CDR3 DNA reads TGCGCCAGCAGTAAATGGGACAGCGAAGCTTTCTTT. It is translated as CASSKWDSEAFF.

Concerning this clone: Distinct nucleotide sequences in the sample also encode this CDR3. This rearrangement joins TRBV7-2 to TRBJ1-2, with 7 bases lining up with TRBD1. The CDR3 has 14 residues. Germline values: CDR1 SGHTA, CDR2 FQGNSA. V shed 0 bases, J shed 5 bases, and the junction held 3 bases outside the gene matches. The CDR3 nucleotides read TGTGCCAGCAGCTTAGCAGGGGGCGCTTATGGCTACACCTTC. It encodes CASSLAGGAYGYTF.

The V call is TRBV14, the J call TRBJ1-6; the D is unclear. The germline CDR1 and CDR2 sequences are SGHDN and FVKESK. V was trimmed by 1 base and J by 7 bases, leaving 17 bases between them. This CDR3 is built from 17 residues. The CDR3 loop reads CASSQGSGEGGNSPLHF. CDR3 bases: TGTGCCAGCAGCCAAGGCTCCGGGGAAGGCGGAAATTCACCCCTCCACTTT.

The chain employs TRBV30 and TRBJ1-3; perhaps TRBD1 as D (6 bases). Germline V CDR1 and CDR2: GTSNPN, SVGIG (reference sequence). V lost 2 bases and J lost 4, with 12 bases in between. This CDR3 region has 14 residues. The CDR3 loop is CAWSLGAAGNTIYF. The CDR3 DNA is TGTGCCTGGAGTTTGGGGGCGGCAGGAAACACCATATATTTT. Full variable domain (remainder filled in from reference TRBV30 and TRBJ1-3): SQTIHQWPATLVQPVGSPLSLECTVEGTSNPNLYWYRQAAGRGLQLLFYSVGIGQISSEVPQNLSASRPQDRQFILSSKKLLLSDSGFYLCAWSLGAAGNTIYFGEGSWLTVV.

The rearrangement links TRBV10-3 to TRBJ1-1; tentative D call: TRBD1 (5 bases). Looked up from germline, CDR1 is ENHRY and CDR2 is SYGVKD. The CDR3 covers 13 residues. The V gene lost 11 bases and the J gene lost 0 bases, with 13 bases spanning the gap. The CDR3 sequence is CASRQTLNTEAFF. The CDR3 DNA reads as TGTGCCTCGAGACAGACGTTGAACACTGAAGCTTTCTTT.

The chain is built from TRBV27 and TRBJ1-6; no definite D call. Trimming cost V 2 bases and J 4 bases, with 6 bases left between them. CDR3 length equals 14 residues. Germline loops: CDR1 MNHEY, CDR2 SMNVEV (reference sequence). CDR3 amino acids: CASSLTGYNSPLHF. In DNA, the CDR3 is TGTGCCAGCAGTTTAACGGGGTATAATTCACCCCTCCACTTT.

The rearrangement joins TRBV19 to TRBJ1-2; possibly TRBD1 for D (6 bases). Trimming shortened V by 6 bases and J by 5 bases, and 13 bases separated the two germline ends. The CDR3 sequence is 13 residues long. Per germline, CDR1 LNHDA and CDR2 SQIVND (reference sequence). Here the CDR3 DNA reads TGTGCCAGTAGCCTGGACAGCTATTATGGCTACACCTTC. Translating it yields CASSLDSYYGYTF.

V usage is TRBV15 and J usage is TRBJ1-6, with D perhaps TRBD1 (6 bases). The CDR3 is made up of 15 amino acids. Deletions cut 1 base from V and 9 bases from J, with 13 bases between. Germline V lookup: CDR1 LNHNV, CDR2 YYDKDF (reference sequence). The CDR3 loop reads CATSRVGQISSPLHF. The CDR3 bases are TGTGCCACCAGCAGAGTAGGACAGATTTCTTCACCCCTCCACTTT.

The chain links TRBV11-2 to TRBJ1-1; 8 nucleotides match TRBD1. The CDR3 has 13 residues. The germline V gene has CDR1 SGHAT and CDR2 FQNNGV. V dropped 5 bases and J dropped 5; count of bases not matched to a gene: 4. The CDR3 reads CASSATGVTEAFF. DNA of the CDR3: TGTGCCAGCAGCGCGACAGGGGTGACTGAAGCTTTCTTT.

This chain links TRBV11-3 with TRBJ2-3; 14 nucleotides line up with TRBD2. Looked up from germline, CDR1 is SGHNT and CDR2 is YENEEA. J gave up 2 bases and V 3 bases, and 13 bases lay outside the gene matches. This CDR3 contains 20 residues. This CDR3 reads CASSFSGTSGGPITTDTQYF. As DNA, the CDR3 is TGTGCCAGCAGCTTTTCCGGGACTAGCGGGGGTCCGATCACCACAGATACGCAGTATTTT.

This clone was detected only a few times. The chain uses TRBV29-1 and TRBJ2-3; 8 bases fit TRBD2. The V gene's germline CDR1 is SQVTM and CDR2 ANQGSEA. This CDR3 is 16 amino acids long. V shed 6 bases, J shed 2 bases, and the junction held 13 bases outside the gene matches. DNA of the CDR3: TGCAGCGTCACTGGGGCTCTGCGGGGGGCCACAGATACGCAGTATTTT. As protein: CSVTGALRGATDTQYF.

The CDR3 sequence: CASSTGLAVNEQFF. The CDR3 DNA reads as TGCGCCAGCAGCACGGGACTAGCCGTCAATGAGCAGTTCTTC. The chain links TRBV5-1 to TRBJ2-1, with 9 bases fitting TRBD2. The CDR3 is 14 residues long. Germline loops: CDR1 SGHRS, CDR2 YFSETQ. The V segment lost 4 bases and the J segment 6 bases; nucleotides outside the gene matches: 5.

This chain uses TRBV27 with TRBJ1-2; no firm D call. The CDR3 length is 14 residues. Deletions cut 6 bases from V and 4 bases from J, with 15 bases between. Germline lookup yields CDR1 MNHEY and CDR2 SMNVEV (reference sequence). The CDR3 region is CASRSNGLGYGYTF. CDR3 nucleotide sequence: TGTGCCAGCAGAAGCAATGGACTAGGCTATGGCTACACCTTC.

The chain combines TRBV30 with TRBJ2-7; possibly TRBD2 for D (7 bases). V shed 4 bases and J shed 3 bases, with 13 bases lying between them. Germline values: CDR1 GTSNPN, CDR2 SVGIG (reference sequence). This CDR3 region has 13 residues. The chain's CDR3 is CAWNAGAHYEQYF. Here the CDR3 DNA reads TGTGCCTGGAACGCGGGGGCTCACTACGAGCAGTACTTC.

V and J are TRBV3-1 (or the pseudogene TRBV3-2) and TRBJ2-2, with D possibly TRBD2 on 7 matching bases. Germline V lookup: CDR1 LGHDT, CDR2 YNNKEL (reference sequence). Between the trimmed V and J ends, which lost 3 bases and 1 base, there was a span of 21 bases. This CDR3 has 19 residues. Written as DNA, the CDR3 is TGTGCCAGCAGCCAGGGCGGGGGCCCGTTGCAATTGAACACCGGGGAGCTGTTTTTT. Protein sequence: CASSQGGGPLQLNTGELFF.

This rearrangement joins TRBV2 to TRBJ2-7; possible D gene TRBD1, 6 bases. The CDR3 runs to 16 residues. Trimming took off 4 bases at V and 7 bases at J, with 23 bases between the two ends. Germline CDR1 is SNHLY and CDR2 is FYNNEI. CDR3 sequence reads: CASSAGRGLKNLEQYF. CDR3 DNA: TGTGCCAGCAGTGCGGGCAGGGGATTGAAAAACTTGGAGCAGTACTTC.